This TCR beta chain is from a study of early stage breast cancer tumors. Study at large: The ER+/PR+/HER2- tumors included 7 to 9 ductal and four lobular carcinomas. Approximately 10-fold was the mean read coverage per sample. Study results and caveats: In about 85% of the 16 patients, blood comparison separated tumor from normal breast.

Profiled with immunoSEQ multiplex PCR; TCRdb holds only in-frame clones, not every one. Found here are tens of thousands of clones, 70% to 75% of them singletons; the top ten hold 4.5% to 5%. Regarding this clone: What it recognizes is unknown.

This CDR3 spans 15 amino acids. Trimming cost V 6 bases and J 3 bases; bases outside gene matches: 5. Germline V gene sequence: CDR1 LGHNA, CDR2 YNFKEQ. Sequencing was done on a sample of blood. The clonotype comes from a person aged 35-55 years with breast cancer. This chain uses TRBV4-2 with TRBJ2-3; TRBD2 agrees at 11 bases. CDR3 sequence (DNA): TGTGCCAGCAGAGAACTAGCGGGAGAAACAGATACGCAGTATTTT. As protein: CASRELAGETDTQYF.